Each of the 26 T cell receptor beta chains below was sequenced from the same sample in a study of identical twins (TCRdb year 2016). The method was 5' RACE. The sequencer listed for this sample is Illumina HiSeq 2000. The public reads were reprocessed in TCRdb via fastp at Q25 and MiXCR, keeping in-frame beta chains. For every CDR3 protein sequence, its rows merge into one entry that carries the most common genes and DNA. The sample table records fewer than 650,000 distinct CDR3 sequences; 7.1% of these occur just once. The ten top clones hold roughly 1.6% of the sample. These data were also reused for a study on yellow fever vaccine responses in identical twins.

The sequencing sample was made of PBMCs. These receptors originate from a young woman in good health.

This clonotype was seen only a few times. V usage is TRBV12-3 or TRBV12-4 and J usage is TRBJ1-1, with D possibly TRBD1 on 6 matching bases. The V gene lost 6 bases and the J gene lost 1 base, with 12 bases spanning the gap. CDR3 length: 14 amino acids. CDR3 protein: CASRPGHANTEAFF. CDR3 sequence (DNA): TGTGCCAGCAGACCGGGACACGCGAACACTGAAGCTTTCTTT.

The CDR3 DNA follows: TGTGCCAGCAGTACGGACAGGGGCTTACCCTACGAGCAGTACTTC. Its translation: CASSTDRGLPYEQYF. The chain carries TRBV2 and TRBJ2-7; the match to TRBD1 covers 9 bases. The trim removed 5 bases at V and 2 bases at J, leaving 7 bases unmatched. Germline CDR1 reads SNHLY; CDR2 reads FYNNEI. The CDR3 sequence is 15 residues long.

This clonotype showed up just a few times. The chain couples TRBV10-2 to TRBJ2-5; 11 bases match TRBD2. Germline-derived CDR1 and CDR2 are WSHSY and SAAADI. The CDR3 is made up of 15 amino acids. Unmatched junction bases numbered 8, after V lost 6 bases and J lost 5 bases. CDR3 sequence reads: CASRVSGGVVETQYF. The CDR3 DNA is TGCGCCAGCAGGGTTAGCGGGGGGGTAGTGGAGACCCAGTACTTC.

This rearrangement joins TRBV15 to TRBJ1-4; D gene uncertain. V dropped 4 bases and J dropped 5 bases, with 11 bases sitting between them. The CDR3 totals 14 residues. Looked up from germline, CDR1 is LNHNV and CDR2 is YYDKDF (reference sequence). CDR3 sequence (DNA): TGTGCCACCAGCACACAGAACTCAAATGAAAAACTGTTTTTT. Its translation: CATSTQNSNEKLFF.

The table lists this clonotype with a few counts. The gene calls are TRBV9 and TRBJ2-3, with D possibly being TRBD1 (5 bases). Germline V gives CDR1 SGDLS, CDR2 YYNGEE. Trimming cost V 4 bases and J 4 bases, with 16 bases left between them. This CDR3 comprises 15 residues. The CDR3 reads CASSPNPGWSDTQYF. The CDR3 DNA reads TGTGCCAGCAGCCCTAACCCAGGGTGGTCAGATACGCAGTATTTT.

This clonotype was seen repeatedly, ten times or more. The chain uses TRBV12-3 or TRBV12-4 and TRBJ2-3; 7 bases match TRBD2. CDR3 length equals 15 residues. The ends lost 3 bases at V and 6 bases at J; junction bases unmatched: 9. CDR3 bases: TGTGCCAGCAGTTTCGCCGGGGAGGGATTGGATACGCAGTATTTT. This translates into CASSFAGEGLDTQYF.

The rearrangement links TRBV14 to TRBJ2-1; 8 bases match TRBD2. The CDR3 has 14 amino acids. Germline values: CDR1 SGHDN, CDR2 FVKESK. The J segment lost 9 bases and the V segment lost 4 bases, leaving 8 bases of the junction unmatched. CDR3 protein: CASSPIGGGSEQFF. The CDR3 nucleotides are TGTGCCAGCAGCCCGATCGGGGGGGGCAGTGAGCAGTTCTTC.

This rearrangement joins TRBV3-1 to TRBJ2-7; D gene uncertain. From germline, CDR1 is LGHDT and CDR2 YNNKEL (reference sequence). The CDR3 consists of 17 residues. Deletions cut 1 base from V and 4 bases from J, with 20 bases between. The CDR3: CASSQGGGAGVIYEQYV. As DNA, the CDR3 is TGTGCCAGCAGCCAAGGTGGTGGTGCAGGAGTAATTTACGAGCAGTACGTC.

This chain joins TRBV9 and TRBJ2-3, with TRBD2 matching 9 bases. The germline CDR1 and CDR2 sequences are SGDLS and YYNGEE. The CDR3 has 15 amino acids. Trimming removed 3 bases from V and 3 bases from J; junction bases left unmatched: 5. The CDR3 reads CASSAEGLATDTQYF. CDR3 sequence (DNA): TGTGCCAGCAGCGCCGAAGGACTAGCGACAGATACGCAGTATTTT.

In its sample, this clonotype was seen many times. The genes are TRBV29-1 and TRBJ2-3, with D uncertain. The CDR3 length is 12 residues. V dropped 8 bases and J dropped 3 bases, with 12 bases sitting between them. Germline V gene data show CDR1 as SQVTM and CDR2 as ANQGSEA. CDR3 bases: TGCAGCTTCGATGCCGGGACAGATACGCAGTATTTT. Residues: CSFDAGTDTQYF.

The genes are TRBV11-2 and TRBJ2-3; 10 bases agree with TRBD1. Germline V lookup: CDR1 SGHAT, CDR2 FQNNGV. V trimming: 5 bases; J trimming: 2 bases; junction bases outside the gene matches: 13. CDR3 length: 18 residues. The CDR3, as DNA: TGTGCCAGCAGCCTAAAGACAGGGGGCTATTCCCACACAGATACGCAGTATTTT. Translation gives CASSLKTGGYSHTDTQYF.

The chain is built from TRBV10-2 and TRBJ1-2; 7 positions agree with TRBD1. Germline assignment: CDR1 WSHSY and CDR2 SAAADI. The CDR3 contains 14 residues. With 6 bases clipped from V and 1 base from J, the junction kept 5 bases outside the gene matches. The CDR3 nucleotides read TGCGCCAGCAGCAAGGGACAGATTAACTATGGCTACACCTTC. This gives the protein CASSKGQINYGYTF.

This clonotype occurred many times. The chain joins TRBV10-3 to TRBJ1-1; no firm D call. V was cut by 4 bases and J by 6 bases, with 15 bases left in between. This CDR3 has 14 residues. The V gene's germline CDR1 is ENHRY and CDR2 SYGVKD. In DNA form, the CDR3 reads TGTGCCATCAGTGTCGACCGCTCCGACGCTGAAGCTTTCTTT. Encoded protein: CAISVDRSDAEAFF.

The rearrangement links TRBV24-1 to TRBJ2-2, with 7 positions matching TRBD2. CDR1 is KGHDR, CDR2 SFDVKD, per germline. This CDR3 region has 20 residues. V lost 0 bases and J lost 1; bases outside the gene matches: 13. CDR3: CATSDLPSRRELWNTGELFF. The CDR3 DNA sequence: TGTGCCACCAGTGATTTGCCCTCGAGGCGGGAGCTATGGAACACCGGGGAGCTGTTTTTT.

The sample holds a few counts of this clonotype. The chain combines TRBV24-1 with TRBJ2-1; 8 nucleotides line up with TRBD1. Trimming removed 2 bases from V and 15 bases from J; junction bases left unmatched: 5. CDR3 size: 12 residues. Germline CDR1 reads KGHDR; CDR2 reads SFDVKD. CDR3 coding DNA: TGTGCCACCAGTGATTCGGACAGGGAAGGGTTCTTC. The encoded protein is CATSDSDREGFF.

Many counts were recorded for this clonotype. The rearrangement links TRBV20-1 to TRBJ2-3; D gene ambiguous. V shed 0 bases and J shed 0 bases, with 16 bases lying between them. The CDR3 consists of 17 residues. Germline V gene lookup returns CDR1 DFQATT and CDR2 SNEGSKA (reference sequence). CDR3 protein: CSARDPLDPLSTDTQYF. For the CDR3, the DNA is TGCAGTGCTAGAGATCCTCTGGACCCGTTAAGCACAGATACGCAGTATTTT.

This chain connects TRBV5-1 to TRBJ2-5; maybe TRBD2 (6 bases). Per germline, CDR1 SGHRS and CDR2 YFSETQ. V lost 2 bases and J 1 base, leaving 15 bases between the germline ends. This CDR3 has 16 residues. The CDR3 DNA reads as TGCGCCAGCAGCTTCTCAGAGCGGGCCTTCCAAGAGACCCAGTACTTC. As protein: CASSFSERAFQETQYF.

This clonotype occurred many times. The chain carries TRBV7-9 and TRBJ2-3; D is undetermined. The V and J ends lost 11 bases and 4 bases respectively, with 19 bases between them. Germline V lookup: CDR1 SEHNR, CDR2 FQNEAQ (reference sequence). CDR3 size: 14 residues. The CDR3 DNA follows: TGTGCCTATCCTACGAGACAACCACCAGATACGCAGTATTTT. Protein product: CAYPTRQPPDTQYF. The complete variable domain, with remaining parts taken from reference TRBV7-9 and TRBJ2-3, reads DTGVSQNPRHKITKRGQNVTFRCDPISEHNRLYWYRQTLGQGPEFLTYFQNEAQLEKSRLLSDRFSAERPKGSFSTLEIQRTEQGDSAMYLCAYPTRQPPDTQYFGPGTRLTVL.

Ten or more counts support this clonotype. V is TRBV11-2 and J is TRBJ2-3, with 12 bases fitting TRBD2. This CDR3 is 15 amino acids long. Germline CDR1 reads SGHAT; CDR2 reads FQNNGV. The V and J ends lost 5 bases and 5 bases, in that order; junction bases with no gene match: 5. The CDR3 DNA is TGTGCCAGCAGCGTGACTAGCGGGGGACAAGATACGCAGTATTTT. This translates into CASSVTSGGQDTQYF.

This chain uses TRBV29-1 with TRBJ2-7; 11 nucleotides align to TRBD1. J lost 6 bases, V lost 6 bases, and 10 bases had no gene match. This CDR3 is built from 14 residues. Germline V gene data show CDR1 as SQVTM and CDR2 as ANQGSEA. The CDR3 DNA sequence: TGCAGCGTAAAGGCGGGGACAGGGGGATTCGAGCAGTACTTC. Amino acid sequence: CSVKAGTGGFEQYF.

Only a few counts were recorded for this clonotype. The chain couples TRBV5-1 to TRBJ2-7; D may be TRBD1 or TRBD2 (5 bases each). This CDR3 spans 13 amino acids. Trimming left V 0 bases short and J 6 bases short, with 10 bases between. Germline V gives CDR1 SGHRS, CDR2 YFSETQ. CDR3 protein: CASSLAHGGEQYV. Written as DNA, the CDR3 is TGCGCCAGCAGCTTGGCCCATGGGGGCGAGCAGTACGTC.

This clonotype was observed a few times. J is TRBJ2-1 and V is TRBV10-2; 7 bases map to TRBD1. The CDR3 is 13 amino acids. Germline V gene sequence: CDR1 WSHSY, CDR2 SAAADI. V trimming: 8 bases; J trimming: 4 bases; junction bases outside the gene matches: 5. CDR3 region: CASGTDLYNEQFF. DNA of the CDR3: TGCGCCAGCGGGACAGACCTTTACAATGAGCAGTTCTTC.

This clonotype was recorded a few times. The CDR3 nucleotides are TGTGCCAGCAGTACCGGGACAGGGGGTTGGGATACGCAGTATTTT. Translating it yields CASSTGTGGWDTQYF. The chain couples TRBV28 to TRBJ2-3, with 11 bases lining up with TRBD1. Germline V gene lookup returns CDR1 MDHEN and CDR2 SYDVKM. The V segment lost 5 bases and the J segment 6 bases; nucleotides outside the gene matches: 7. The CDR3 is 15 amino acids.

This clonotype was counted a few times. V is TRBV5-1 and J is TRBJ2-1; TRBD1 aligns across 8 bases. The CDR3 has 16 amino acids. With V trimmed by 1 base and J by 6 bases, 9 bases remained unmatched. Per the germline V gene, CDR1 is SGHRS and CDR2 is YFSETQ. The CDR3: CASSLPPTGVGNEQFF. The CDR3 nucleotides are TGCGCCAGCAGCTTGCCGCCGACAGGGGTGGGCAATGAGCAGTTCTTC.

This clonotype was seen more than once but under ten times. The chain employs TRBV10-3 and TRBJ2-2; TRBD2 might be the D (6 bases). Germline V CDR1 and CDR2: ENHRY, SYGVKD. V lost 7 bases and J lost 4, with 10 bases in between. The CDR3 runs 13 residues. CDR3 nucleotides: TGTGCCATCATGGCGGGGAGCACCGGGGAGCTGTTTTTT. It translates to CAIMAGSTGELFF.

The CDR3 DNA is TGTGCCAGCAGTGGGAGGGCCACCCAAGAGACCCAGTACTTC. This translates into CASSGRATQETQYF. J is TRBJ2-5 and V is TRBV2; perhaps TRBD2 as D (6 bases). The germline V and J ends were trimmed by 4 bases and 1 base, with 10 bases remaining between them. This CDR3 is 14 amino acids long. Germline CDR1 SNHLY, CDR2 FYNNEI.